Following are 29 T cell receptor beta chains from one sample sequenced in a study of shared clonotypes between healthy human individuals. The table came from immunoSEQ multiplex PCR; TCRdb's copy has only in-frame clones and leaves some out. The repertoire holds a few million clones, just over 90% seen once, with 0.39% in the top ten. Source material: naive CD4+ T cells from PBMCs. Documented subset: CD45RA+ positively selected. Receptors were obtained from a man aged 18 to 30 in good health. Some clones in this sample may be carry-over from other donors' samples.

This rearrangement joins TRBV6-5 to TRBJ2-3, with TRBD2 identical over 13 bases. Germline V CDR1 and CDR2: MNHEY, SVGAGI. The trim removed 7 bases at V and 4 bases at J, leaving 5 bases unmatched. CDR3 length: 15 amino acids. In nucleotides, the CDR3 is TGTGCCAGCATTCGGACTAGCGGGAGACCAGATACGCAGTATTTT. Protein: CASIRTSGRPDTQYF.

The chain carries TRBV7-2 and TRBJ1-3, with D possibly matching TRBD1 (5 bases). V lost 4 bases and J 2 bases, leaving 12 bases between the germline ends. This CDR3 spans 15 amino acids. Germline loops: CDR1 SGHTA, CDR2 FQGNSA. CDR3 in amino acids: CASSWAGTTGNTIYF. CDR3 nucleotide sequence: TGTGCCAGCAGCTGGGCCGGGACTACTGGAAACACCATATATTTT.

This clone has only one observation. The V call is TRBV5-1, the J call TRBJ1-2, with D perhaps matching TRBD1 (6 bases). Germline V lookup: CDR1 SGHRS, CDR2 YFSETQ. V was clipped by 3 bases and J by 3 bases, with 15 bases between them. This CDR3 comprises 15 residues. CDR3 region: CASSSGAGADYGYTF. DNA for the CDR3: TGCGCCAGCAGCTCGGGGGCAGGGGCTGACTATGGCTACACCTTC.

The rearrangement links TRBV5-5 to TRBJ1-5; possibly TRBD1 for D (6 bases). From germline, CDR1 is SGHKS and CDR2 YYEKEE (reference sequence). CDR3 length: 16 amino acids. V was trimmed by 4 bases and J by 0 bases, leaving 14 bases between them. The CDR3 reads CASSNEGGNSNQPQHF. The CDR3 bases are TGTGCCAGCAGCAACGAAGGGGGGAATAGCAATCAGCCCCAGCATTTT.

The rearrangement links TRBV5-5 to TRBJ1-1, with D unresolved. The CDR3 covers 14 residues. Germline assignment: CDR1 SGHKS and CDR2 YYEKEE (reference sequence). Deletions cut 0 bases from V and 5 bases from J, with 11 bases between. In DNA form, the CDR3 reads TGTGCCAGCAGCTTGGTGGTGCGGAAGACTGAAGCTTTCTTT. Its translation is CASSLVVRKTEAFF.

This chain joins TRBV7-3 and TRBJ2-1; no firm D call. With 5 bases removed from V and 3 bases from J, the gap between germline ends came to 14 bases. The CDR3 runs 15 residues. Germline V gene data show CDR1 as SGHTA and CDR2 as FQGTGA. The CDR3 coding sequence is TGTGCCAGCAGCAAGGACCTGGGGATCTACAATGAGCAGTTCTTC. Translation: CASSKDLGIYNEQFF.

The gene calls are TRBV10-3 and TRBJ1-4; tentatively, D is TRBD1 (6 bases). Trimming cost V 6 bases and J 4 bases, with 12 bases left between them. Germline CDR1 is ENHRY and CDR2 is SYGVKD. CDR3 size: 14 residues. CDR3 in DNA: TGTGCCATCAGGGACAGCCGGAATAATGAAAAACTGTTTTTT. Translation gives CAIRDSRNNEKLFF.

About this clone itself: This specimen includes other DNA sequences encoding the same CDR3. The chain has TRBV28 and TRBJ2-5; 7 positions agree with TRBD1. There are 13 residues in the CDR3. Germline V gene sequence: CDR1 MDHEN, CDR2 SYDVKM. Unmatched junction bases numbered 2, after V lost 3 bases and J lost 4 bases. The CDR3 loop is CASSLAGGETQYF. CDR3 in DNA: TGTGCCAGCAGTTTGGCAGGGGGAGAGACCCAGTACTTC.

DNA for the CDR3: TGTGCCAGATTAAGACCTTGGTCCTACGAGCAGTACTTC. As protein: CARLRPWSYEQYF. V usage is TRBV28 and J usage is TRBJ2-7, with unresolved D. V was shortened by 9 bases and J by 1 base, with 13 bases between the two germline ends. The CDR3 sequence is 13 residues long. Germline V lookup: CDR1 MDHEN, CDR2 SYDVKM.

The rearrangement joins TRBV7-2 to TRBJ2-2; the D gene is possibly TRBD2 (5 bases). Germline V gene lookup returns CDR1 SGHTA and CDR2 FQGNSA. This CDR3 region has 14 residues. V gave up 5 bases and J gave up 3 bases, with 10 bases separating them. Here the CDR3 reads CASSHSAHTGELFF. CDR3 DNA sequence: TGTGCCAGCAGCCATAGCGCACACACCGGGGAGCTGTTTTTT.

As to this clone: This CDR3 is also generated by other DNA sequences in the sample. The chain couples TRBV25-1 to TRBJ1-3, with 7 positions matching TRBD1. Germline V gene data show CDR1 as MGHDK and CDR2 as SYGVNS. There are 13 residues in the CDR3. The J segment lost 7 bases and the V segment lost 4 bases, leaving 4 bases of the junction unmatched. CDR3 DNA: TGTGCCAGCAGTGGACAGGGAGGGAACACCATATATTTT. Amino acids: CASSGQGGNTIYF.

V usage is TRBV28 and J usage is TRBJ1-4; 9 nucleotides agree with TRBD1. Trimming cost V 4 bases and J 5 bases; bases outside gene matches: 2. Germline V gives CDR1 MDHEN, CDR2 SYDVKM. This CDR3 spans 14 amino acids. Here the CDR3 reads CASSSTGGNEKLFF. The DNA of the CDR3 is TGTGCCAGCAGTTCGACAGGGGGGAATGAAAAACTGTTTTTT.

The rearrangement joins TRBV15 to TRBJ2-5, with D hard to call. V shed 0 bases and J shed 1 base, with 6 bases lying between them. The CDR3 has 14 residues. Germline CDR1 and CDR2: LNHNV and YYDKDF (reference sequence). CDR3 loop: CATSRDNRQETQYF. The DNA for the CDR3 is TGTGCCACCAGCAGAGATAATCGCCAAGAGACCCAGTACTTC.

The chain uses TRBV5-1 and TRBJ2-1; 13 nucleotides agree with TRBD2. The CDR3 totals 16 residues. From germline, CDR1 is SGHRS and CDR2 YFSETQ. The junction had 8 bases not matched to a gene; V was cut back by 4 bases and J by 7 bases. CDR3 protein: CASSGGLAGVVNEQFF. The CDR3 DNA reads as TGCGCCAGCAGCGGCGGACTAGCGGGAGTTGTTAATGAGCAGTTCTTC. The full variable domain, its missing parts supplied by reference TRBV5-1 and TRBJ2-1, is KAGVTQTPRYLIKTRGQQVTLSCSPISGHRSVSWYQQTPGQGLQFLFEYFSETQRNKGNFPGRFSGRQFSNSRSEMNVSTLELGDSALYLCASSGGLAGVVNEQFFGPGTRLTVL.

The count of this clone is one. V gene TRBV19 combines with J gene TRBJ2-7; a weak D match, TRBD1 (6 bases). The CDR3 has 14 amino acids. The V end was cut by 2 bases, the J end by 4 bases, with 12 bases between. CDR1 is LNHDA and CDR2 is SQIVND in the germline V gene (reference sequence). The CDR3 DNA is TGTGCCAGTAGTATACACAGGGTAGGGTACGAGCAGTACTTC. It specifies CASSIHRVGYEQYF.

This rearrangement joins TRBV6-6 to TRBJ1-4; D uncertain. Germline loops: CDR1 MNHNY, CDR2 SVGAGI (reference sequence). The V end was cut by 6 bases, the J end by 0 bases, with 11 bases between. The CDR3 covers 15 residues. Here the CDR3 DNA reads TGTGCCAGCAGGGCAGGAGACACAACTAATGAAAAACTGTTTTTT. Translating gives CASRAGDTTNEKLFF.

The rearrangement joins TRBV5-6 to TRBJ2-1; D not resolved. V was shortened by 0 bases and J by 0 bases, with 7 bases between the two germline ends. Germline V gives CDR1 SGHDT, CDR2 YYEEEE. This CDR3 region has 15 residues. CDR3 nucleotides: TGTGCCAGCAGCTTGGCCCACAGCTCCTACAATGAGCAGTTCTTC. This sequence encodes CASSLAHSSYNEQFF.

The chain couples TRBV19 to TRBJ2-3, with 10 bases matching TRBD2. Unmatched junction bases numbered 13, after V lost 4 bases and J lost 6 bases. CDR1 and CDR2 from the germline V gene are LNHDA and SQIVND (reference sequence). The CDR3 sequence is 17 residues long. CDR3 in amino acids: CASSTGLAPTGGDTQYF. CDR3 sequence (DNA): TGTGCCAGTAGTACGGGACTAGCGCCCACGGGGGGGGATACGCAGTATTTT.

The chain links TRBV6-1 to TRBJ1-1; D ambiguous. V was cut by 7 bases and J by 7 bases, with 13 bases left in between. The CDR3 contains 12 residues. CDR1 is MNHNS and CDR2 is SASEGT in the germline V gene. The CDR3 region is CASKPGSFEAFF. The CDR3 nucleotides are TGTGCCAGCAAACCAGGTTCCTTTGAAGCTTTCTTT.

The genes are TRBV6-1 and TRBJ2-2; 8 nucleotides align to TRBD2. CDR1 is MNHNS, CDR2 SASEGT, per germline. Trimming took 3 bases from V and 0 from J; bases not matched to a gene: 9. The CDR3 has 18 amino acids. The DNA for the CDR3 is TGTGCCAGCAGTGACTATAGACTAGCGCCTACGAACACCGGGGAGCTGTTTTTT. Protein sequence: CASSDYRLAPTNTGELFF.

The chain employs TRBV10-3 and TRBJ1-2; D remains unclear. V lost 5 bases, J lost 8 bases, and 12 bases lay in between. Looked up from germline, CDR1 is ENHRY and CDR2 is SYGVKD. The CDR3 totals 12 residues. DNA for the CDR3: TGTGCCATCAGTACCCTTTTAGGGGGCTACACCTTC. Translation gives CAISTLLGGYTF.

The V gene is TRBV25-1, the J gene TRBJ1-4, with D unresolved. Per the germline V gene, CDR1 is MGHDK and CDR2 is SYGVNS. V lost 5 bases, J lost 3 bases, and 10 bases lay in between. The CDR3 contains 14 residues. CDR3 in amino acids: CASSNAAPNEKLFF. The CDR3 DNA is TGTGCCAGCAGTAACGCCGCCCCTAATGAAAAACTGTTTTTT.

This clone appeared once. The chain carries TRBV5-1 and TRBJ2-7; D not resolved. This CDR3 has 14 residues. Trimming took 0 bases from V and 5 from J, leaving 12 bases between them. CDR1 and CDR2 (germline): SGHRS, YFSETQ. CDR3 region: CASSLAAGAHEQYF. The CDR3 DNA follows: TGCGCCAGCAGCTTGGCGGCAGGTGCCCACGAGCAGTACTTC.

The CDR3 DNA follows: TGCACCAGCAGCCCGACTAGCGGGAGGGCCGATACGCAGTATTTT. It translates to CTSSPTSGRADTQYF. This rearrangement joins TRBV1 to TRBJ2-3; the D call TRBD2 from the table was never checked on the DNA. TRBV1 corresponds to a pseudogene. CDR3 size: 15 residues.

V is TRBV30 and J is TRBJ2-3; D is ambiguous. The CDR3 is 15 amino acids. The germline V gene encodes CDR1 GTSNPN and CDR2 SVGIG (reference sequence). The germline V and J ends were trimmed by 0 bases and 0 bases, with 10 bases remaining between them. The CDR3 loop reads CAWSVLAASTDTQYF. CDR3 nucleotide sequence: TGTGCCTGGAGTGTATTAGCTGCTAGCACAGATACGCAGTATTTT.

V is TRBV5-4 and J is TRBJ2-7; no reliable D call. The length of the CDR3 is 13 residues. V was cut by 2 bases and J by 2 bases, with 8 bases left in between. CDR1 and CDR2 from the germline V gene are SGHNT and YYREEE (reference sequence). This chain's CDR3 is CASSLVHTYEQYF. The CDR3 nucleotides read TGTGCCAGCAGCTTAGTACATACCTACGAGCAGTACTTC.

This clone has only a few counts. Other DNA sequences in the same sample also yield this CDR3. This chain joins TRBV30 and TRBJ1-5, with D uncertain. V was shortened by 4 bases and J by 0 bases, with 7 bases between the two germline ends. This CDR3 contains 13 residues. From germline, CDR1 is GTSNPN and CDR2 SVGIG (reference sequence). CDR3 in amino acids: CAWTGDSNQPQHF. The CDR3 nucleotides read TGTGCCTGGACAGGTGATAGCAATCAGCCCCAGCATTTT.

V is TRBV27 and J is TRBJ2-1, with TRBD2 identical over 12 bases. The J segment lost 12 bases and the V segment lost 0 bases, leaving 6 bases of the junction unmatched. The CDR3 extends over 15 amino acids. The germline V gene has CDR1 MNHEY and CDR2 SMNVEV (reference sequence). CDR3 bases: TGTGCCAGCAGTTTATCGTCTAGCGGGAGGGTCACGCAGTTCTTC. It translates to CASSLSSSGRVTQFF.

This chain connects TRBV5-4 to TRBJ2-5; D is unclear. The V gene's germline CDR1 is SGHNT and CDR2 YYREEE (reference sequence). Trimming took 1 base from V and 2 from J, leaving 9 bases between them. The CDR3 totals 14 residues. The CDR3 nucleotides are TGTGCCAGCAGCTTGTCCAGATTACAAGAGACCCAGTACTTC. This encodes CASSLSRLQETQYF.